Following are 23 T cell receptor beta chains from one sample sequenced in a study of cytomegalovirus exposure and HLA in healthy donors. Primers included in the PCR were 60 Vbeta and 13 Jbeta primers. Assay used: immunoSEQ multiplex PCR; TCRdb lists only in-frame clones, some missing. The sample yields 80,000 or so clones, around 10% seen once. Sequenced: PBMCs. The receptors were gathered from a man in his sixties in good health and CMV-seropositive.

The sample holds a few counts of this clone. This sequence joins TRBV29-1 and TRBJ2-7; D is uncertain. The CDR3 consists of 12 residues. The germline CDR1 and CDR2 sequences are SQVTM and ANQGSEA. V was clipped by 7 bases and J by 1 base, with 11 bases between them. The CDR3 sequence is CSAKSLSYEQYF. Here the CDR3 DNA reads TGCAGCGCCAAGAGCTTATCCTACGAGCAGTACTTC.

This clone was counted a single time. The chain carries TRBV7-9 and TRBJ2-3; 9 bases fit TRBD1. Germline trimming cut 3 bases from V and 3 bases from J; bases unmatched to any gene: 4. Looked up from germline, CDR1 is SEHNR and CDR2 is FQNEAQ (reference sequence). The CDR3 sequence is 15 residues long. The CDR3 coding sequence is TGTGCCAGCAGCTTGGTACAGGGGGCGACAGATACGCAGTATTTT. Amino acids: CASSLVQGATDTQYF.

V gene TRBV5-1 combines with J gene TRBJ1-6; D is uncertain. V shed 2 bases and J shed 6 bases, with 9 bases lying between them. The CDR3 is made up of 14 amino acids. Per germline, CDR1 SGHRS and CDR2 YFSETQ. The CDR3 region has the DNA TGCGCCAGCAGCTTTGAGGTTAGTAATTCACCCCTCCACTTT. It is translated as CASSFEVSNSPLHF.

There are a few counts of this clone. The rearrangement uses TRBV5-1 and TRBJ2-2; tentative D call: TRBD1 (6 bases). Germline assignment: CDR1 SGHRS and CDR2 YFSETQ. This CDR3 is built from 15 residues. Trimming removed 0 bases from V and 7 bases from J, with 13 bases in between. The CDR3 DNA is TGCGCCAGCAGCTTGGAGTCAGGGGTATACGGGGAGCTGTTTTTT. Encoded protein: CASSLESGVYGELFF.

The chain employs TRBV30 and TRBJ1-5; possibly TRBD1 for D (5 bases). Germline V gene lookup returns CDR1 GTSNPN and CDR2 SVGIG (reference sequence). The CDR3 loop spans 12 amino acids. Trimming stripped 0 bases from V and 16 bases from J, with 16 bases between. CDR3 sequence: CAWSVQDQMPHF. In DNA, the CDR3 is TGTGCCTGGAGTGTACAGGACCAGATGCCTCATTTT.

There are a few counts of this clone. This chain joins TRBV7-3 and TRBJ2-6, with D tentatively TRBD2 (6 bases). CDR1 SGHTA and CDR2 FQGTGA come from the germline V gene. V lost 5 bases to trimming and J lost 3 bases, with 17 bases between them. CDR3 length equals 17 residues. This chain's CDR3 is CASSPGDFPDGANVLTF. CDR3 nucleotides: TGTGCCAGCAGCCCGGGGGACTTCCCCGATGGGGCCAACGTCCTGACTTTC.

This clone showed up just a few times. V gene TRBV29-1 combines with J gene TRBJ1-1, with D possibly matching TRBD1 (5 bases). The germline V and J ends were trimmed by 4 bases and 3 bases, with 6 bases remaining between them. Germline V gene data show CDR1 as SQVTM and CDR2 as ANQGSEA. The CDR3 runs to 11 residues. The CDR3 DNA follows: TGCAGCGTTGCGGGGGACACTGAAGCTTTCTTT. Its protein is CSVAGDTEAFF. Combining the CDR3 with reference TRBV29-1 and TRBJ1-1 gives the whole variable domain SAVISQKPSRDICQRGTSLTIQCQVDSQVTMMFWYRQQPGQSLTLIATANQGSEATYESGFVIDKFPISRPNLTFSTLTVSNMSPEDSSIYLCSVAGDTEAFFGQGTRLTVV.

This chain uses TRBV9 with TRBJ1-1; D may be TRBD1 (6 bases). The germline V gene has CDR1 SGDLS and CDR2 YYNGEE. The CDR3 spans 15 residues. The V and J ends lost 4 bases and 4 bases respectively, with 17 bases between them. This CDR3 reads CASSTNTGRGTEAFF. CDR3 DNA sequence: TGTGCCAGCAGCACTAATACAGGGAGGGGCACTGAAGCTTTCTTT. Full variable domain (outside the CDR3, taken from reference TRBV9 and TRBJ1-1): DSGVTQTPKHLITATGQRVTLRCSPRSGDLSVYWYQQSLDQGLQFLIQYYNGEERAKGNILERFSAQQFPDLHSELNLSSLELGDSALYFCASSTNTGRGTEAFFGQGTRLTVV.

The chain links TRBV4-1 to TRBJ2-5, with D perhaps matching TRBD2 (5 bases). The V gene's germline CDR1 is MGHRA and CDR2 YSYEKL. V was trimmed by 0 bases and J by 5 bases, leaving 10 bases between them. The CDR3 extends over 14 amino acids. DNA of the CDR3: TGCGCCAGCAGCCAAGAGGGAAGAGGGGAGACCCAGTACTTC. This encodes CASSQEGRGETQYF.

V and J are TRBV7-8 and TRBJ1-1, with D possibly being TRBD1 (5 bases). V lost 0 bases and J lost 1, with 9 bases in between. Germline V gene sequence: CDR1 SGHVS, CDR2 FQNEAQ. The CDR3 loop spans 15 amino acids. The DNA for the CDR3 is TGTGCCAGCAGCTTAGCGGGCAGGGAGAACACTGAAGCTTTCTTT. Its translation: CASSLAGRENTEAFF.

The J gene is TRBJ1-4, the V gene TRBV6-5; D is uncertain. CDR3 length equals 13 residues. The germline V gene has CDR1 MNHEY and CDR2 SVGAGI. The V and J ends lost 0 bases and 6 bases respectively, with 5 bases between them. The CDR3 DNA sequence: TGTGCCAGCAGTTACTCCCATGATGAAAAACTGTTTTTT. Its translation is CASSYSHDEKLFF.

The chain couples TRBV7-6 to TRBJ2-5; D gene uncertain. With 4 bases removed from V and 1 base from J, the gap between germline ends came to 13 bases. The CDR3 sequence is 15 residues long. Germline assignment: CDR1 SGHVS and CDR2 FNYEAQ. This CDR3 reads CASSSLEHLQETQYF. DNA of the CDR3: TGTGCCAGCAGCTCCTTAGAGCACCTCCAAGAGACCCAGTACTTC.

The chain employs TRBV19 and TRBJ2-7; 8 positions agree with TRBD2. V gave up 9 bases and J gave up 4 bases; unmatched junction bases: 8. Germline CDR1 and CDR2: LNHDA and SQIVND (reference sequence). CDR3 size: 13 residues. The CDR3 protein is CASSPGRGYEQYF. In DNA form, the CDR3 reads TGTGCCAGCTCCCCCGGGAGGGGGTACGAGCAGTACTTC.

There are a few counts of this clone. The genes are TRBV6-6 and TRBJ1-5, with unresolved D. Germline CDR1 and CDR2: MNHNY and SVGAGI (reference sequence). The germline V and J ends were trimmed by 2 bases and 6 bases, with 8 bases remaining between them. This CDR3 is built from 13 residues. In DNA form, the CDR3 reads TGTGCCAGCAGTTACGGGCAGGTTCAGCCCCAGCATTTT. As protein: CASSYGQVQPQHF.

V and J are TRBV11-2 and TRBJ1-1; the D is unclear. Germline-derived CDR1 and CDR2 are SGHAT and FQNNGV. The ends were cut back, 1 base at V and 9 bases at J, with 15 bases in the middle. The CDR3 runs 14 residues. The CDR3 region is CASSLAGVGSKAFF. The CDR3 DNA is TGTGCCAGCAGCTTAGCGGGAGTAGGAAGTAAAGCTTTCTTT.

The V gene is TRBV10-3, the J gene TRBJ2-5, with TRBD1 matching 7 bases. The V and J ends lost 5 bases and 2 bases, in that order; junction bases with no gene match: 2. Germline CDR1 reads ENHRY; CDR2 reads SYGVKD. The CDR3 extends over 13 amino acids. The CDR3 DNA sequence: TGTGCCATCAGTTCGGGACAGCAAGAGACCCAGTACTTC. Its translation is CAISSGQQETQYF.

This clone was detected only a few times. The chain employs TRBV27 and TRBJ2-1; 8 bases align to TRBD2. Germline V gene lookup returns CDR1 MNHEY and CDR2 SMNVEV (reference sequence). Trimming cost V 5 bases and J 3 bases; bases outside gene matches: 3. CDR3 size: 14 residues. The CDR3 DNA reads as TGTGCCAGCAGTCGGGGGGGGCACTACAATGAGCAGTTCTTC. Translated, it gives CASSRGGHYNEQFF.

The chain carries TRBV5-1 and TRBJ2-1; D is possibly TRBD2 (6 bases). CDR1 SGHRS and CDR2 YFSETQ come from the germline V gene. The ends were cut back, 4 bases at V and 7 bases at J, with 12 bases in the middle. This CDR3 region has 13 residues. For the CDR3, the DNA is TGCGCCAGCAGCCGGGACGGGACTAATGAGCAGTTCTTC. It encodes CASSRDGTNEQFF.

This clone was seen a few times. V is TRBV19 and J is TRBJ1-3; D may be TRBD1 (6 bases). The CDR3 has 14 residues. With 5 bases removed from V and 2 bases from J, the gap between germline ends came to 10 bases. The germline gives CDR1 LNHDA, CDR2 SQIVND (reference sequence). DNA of the CDR3: TGTGCCAGTAGTGGACAGAATCCTGGAAACACCATATATTTT. The encoded protein is CASSGQNPGNTIYF.

This clone was recorded a few times. The chain joins TRBV28 to TRBJ1-5; 7 nucleotides match TRBD1. J was trimmed by 4 bases and V by 6 bases; bases with no gene match: 3. CDR3 length: 13 amino acids. Germline CDR1 is MDHEN and CDR2 is SYDVKM. The CDR3: CASSQGENQPQHF. The CDR3 region has the DNA TGTGCCAGCAGCCAGGGGGAAAATCAGCCCCAGCATTTT.

This chain joins TRBV10-3 and TRBJ1-5, with 7 positions matching TRBD1. The V gene's germline CDR1 is ENHRY and CDR2 SYGVKD. This CDR3 spans 15 amino acids. The V gene end was trimmed by 0 bases and the J gene end by 5 bases; junction bases not matched to a gene: 4. The CDR3 sequence is CAISESRGPDQPQHF. Written as DNA, the CDR3 is TGTGCCATCAGTGAGTCGAGGGGGCCCGATCAGCCCCAGCATTTT.

This clone was found a few times. The chain employs TRBV28 and TRBJ1-6; 9 bases agree with TRBD1. The CDR3 is 16 residues long. Germline CDR1 reads MDHEN; CDR2 reads SYDVKM. The V segment lost 7 bases and the J segment 11 bases; nucleotides outside the gene matches: 15. CDR3 nucleotide sequence: TGTGCCAGCAAGGACACTCGGACAGGGGACTCGACACCCCTCCACTTT. Protein product: CASKDTRTGDSTPLHF.

This sequence joins TRBV25-1 and TRBJ1-5; 10 bases are shared with TRBD1. CDR3 size: 16 residues. V lost 4 bases and J lost 7; bases outside the gene matches: 10. Germline CDR1 MGHDK, CDR2 SYGVNS. The CDR3 nucleotides read TGTGCCAGCAGTGCCCAGGACAGGGGGGGTTGGCAGCCCCAGCATTTT. It encodes CASSAQDRGGWQPQHF.